The 13 T cell receptor beta chains below come from one sample, sequenced in a study of human T cells and chemical hapten exposure. Stated time point: patch test 2, 6 weeks after DPC sensitization. The treatment denotes: therapeutic diphenylcyclopropenone sensitization with weekly scalp DPC. Using its own MiXCR run on the RACE reads, TCRdb lists one record per CDR3 protein. The sample lists about 110,000 distinct CDR3 sequences; less than 10% were seen once. This specimen consisted of whole blood, obtained in connection with sensitization to the hapten diphenylcyclopropenone (DPC). These TCRs come from a woman between 40 and 50 years old with alopecia areata. Some clones in this sample may be carry-over from other donors' samples.

This clonotype was detected a few times. The chain employs TRBV20-1 and TRBJ2-2; no definite D call. The CDR3 extends over 13 amino acids. The germline V gene has CDR1 DFQATT and CDR2 SNEGSKA (reference sequence). V was clipped by 5 bases and J by 2 bases, with 9 bases between them. The CDR3 nucleotides are TGCAGTGCTTTGTTGGTTAACACCGGGGAGCTGTTTTTT. Translation gives CSALLVNTGELFF.

This clonotype was counted a few times. The chain recombines TRBV14 with TRBJ2-5; D may be TRBD1 or TRBD2 (6 bases each). V was trimmed by 0 bases and J by 0 bases, leaving 17 bases between them. The germline V gene has CDR1 SGHDN and CDR2 FVKESK. The CDR3 runs to 18 residues. This CDR3 is CASSQDLGGRRDQETQYF. CDR3 bases: TGTGCCAGCAGCCAAGATCTGGGGGGCCGAAGGGACCAAGAGACCCAGTACTTC.

Turning to this clonotype: A much larger clone sits a single nucleotide away, making a read error possible. V and J are TRBV7-2 and TRBJ1-1; D perhaps matches TRBD1 (6 bases). The CDR3 is made up of 13 amino acids. V lost 5 bases, J lost 7 bases, and 14 bases lay in between. CDR1 is SGHTA and CDR2 is FQGNSA in the germline V gene. CDR3 DNA sequence: TGTACCAGCAGCCTAGGACAGAGGGTTGAAGCTTTCTTT. Encoded protein: CTSSLGQRVEAFF.

There are a few counts of this clonotype. V and J are TRBV10-3 and TRBJ2-1; 14 bases are a match to TRBD2. The CDR3 sequence is 15 residues long. CDR1 is ENHRY, CDR2 SYGVKD, per germline. Unmatched junction bases numbered 2, after V lost 4 bases and J lost 6 bases. The CDR3 loop reads CAISGLAGGPNEQFF. DNA of the CDR3: TGTGCCATCAGTGGACTAGCGGGGGGGCCCAATGAGCAGTTCTTC.

In its sample, this clonotype was seen many times. The rearrangement links TRBV7-2 to TRBJ1-6, with D possibly matching TRBD1 (5 bases). Germline-derived CDR1 and CDR2 are SGHTA and FQGNSA. There are 14 residues in the CDR3. Trimming took 1 base from V and 8 from J, leaving 9 bases between them. In DNA form, the CDR3 reads TGTGCCAGCAGCTTAGGCGGGGACTATTCACCCCTCCACTTT. Protein: CASSLGGDYSPLHF.

This clonotype was counted ten times or more. The chain has TRBV18 and TRBJ2-7; D unclear. This CDR3 contains 17 residues. V lost 2 bases to trimming and J lost 1 base, with 18 bases between them. The germline V gene has CDR1 KGHSH and CDR2 LQKENI. The CDR3: CASSPFLQSTPSYEQYF. As DNA, the CDR3 is TGTGCCAGCTCACCATTCCTACAGTCTACGCCTTCCTACGAGCAGTACTTC.

This clonotype was counted at least ten times. The rearrangement uses TRBV3-1 and TRBJ1-5; D call uncertain. The germline V gene encodes CDR1 LGHDT and CDR2 YNNKEL (reference sequence). The CDR3 has 14 residues. Trimming took off 4 bases at V and 1 base at J, with 8 bases between the two ends. The CDR3: CASSLTMSNQPQHF. The DNA for the CDR3 is TGTGCCAGCAGCCTGACTATGAGCAATCAGCCCCAGCATTTT.

This clonotype was observed a few times. The V and J genes are TRBV4-3 and TRBJ2-7; a weak D match, TRBD1 (6 bases). Between the trimmed V and J ends, which lost 4 bases and 0 bases, there was a span of 19 bases. Germline-derived CDR1 and CDR2 are LGHNA and YSLEER. The CDR3 extends over 17 amino acids. The chain's CDR3 is CASSPKAGTLSSYEQYF. The CDR3 region has the DNA TGCGCCAGCAGCCCTAAAGCAGGGACACTTAGCTCCTACGAGCAGTACTTC.

This clonotype came up a few times. CDR3 bases: TGCAGTGCTAGAGATCCTAAGGGGTCTGACTATGGCTACACCTTC. It is translated as CSARDPKGSDYGYTF. This chain uses TRBV20-1 with TRBJ1-2; tentative D call: TRBD1 (5 bases). V shed 0 bases and J shed 3 bases, with 14 bases lying between them. The CDR3 contains 15 residues. The germline CDR1 and CDR2 sequences are DFQATT and SNEGSKA (reference sequence).

The chain recombines TRBV28 with TRBJ1-2; no definite D call. Per the germline V gene, CDR1 is MDHEN and CDR2 is SYDVKM. The CDR3 is 14 amino acids. V was shortened by 0 bases and J by 4 bases, with 9 bases between the two germline ends. The CDR3 spells CASSLCGRCYGYTF. The CDR3 region has the DNA TGTGCCAGCAGTTTATGTGGGCGGTGCTATGGCTACACCTTC.

This clonotype was seen more than once but under ten times. The chain uses TRBV5-1 and TRBJ2-7; 8 nucleotides match TRBD1. The CDR3 length is 17 residues. The J segment lost 1 base and the V segment lost 0 bases, leaving 9 bases of the junction unmatched. CDR1 SGHRS and CDR2 YFSETQ come from the germline V gene. The CDR3 spells CASSLGGSGTGSYEQYF. In DNA form, the CDR3 reads TGCGCCAGCAGCTTGGGGGGCTCCGGGACAGGATCCTACGAGCAGTACTTC.

This clonotype was seen at least ten times. The chain employs TRBV7-2 and TRBJ1-2; D remains ambiguous. CDR1 is SGHTA, CDR2 FQGNSA, per germline. V lost 4 bases and J 4 bases, leaving 13 bases between the germline ends. The CDR3 is made up of 14 amino acids. CDR3 amino acids: CASSSPPSGYGYTF. CDR3 sequence (DNA): TGTGCCAGCAGCTCCCCGCCCAGCGGCTATGGCTACACCTTC. The full variable domain, completed using reference TRBV7-2 and TRBJ1-2, is GAGVSQSPSNKVTEKGKDVELRCDPISGHTALYWYRQSLGQGLEFLIYFQGNSAPDKSGLPSDRFSAERTGGSVSTLTIQRTQQEDSAVYLCASSSPPSGYGYTFGSGTRLTVV.

Many counts were recorded for this clonotype. CDR3 in amino acids: CASSVDGLDQPQHF. The CDR3 DNA follows: TGTGCCAGCAGCGTAGACGGACTCGATCAGCCCCAGCATTTT. The genes are TRBV9 and TRBJ1-5; the D is unclear. Germline V lookup: CDR1 SGDLS, CDR2 YYNGEE. The ends were cut back, 0 bases at V and 5 bases at J, with 9 bases in the middle. The CDR3 consists of 14 residues.